A few counts support the clone carrying this T cell receptor (beta chain). As yet, its antigen is unknown. The sample is drawn from a study of cytomegalovirus exposure and HLA in healthy donors. Findings of the study overall: Beyond CMV serostatus, there was no information to go on about immune exposure.

Amplification used 60 Vbeta primers and 13 Jbeta primers. Profiled with immunoSEQ multiplex PCR; TCRdb holds only in-frame clones, not every one. The data show approximately 110,000 clones, with about 84% seen just once and 3.6% held by the top ten. The TCR comes from a man aged 35 to 55 in good health and CMV-seronegative. Sequencing input: PBMCs.

CDR3 amino acids: CASRLGQGDVLTF. Here the CDR3 DNA reads TGTGCCAGCAGATTGGGACAGGGGGACGTCCTGACTTTC. J is TRBJ2-6 and V is TRBV6-1, with 11 positions matching TRBD1. There are 13 residues in the CDR3. CDR1 and CDR2 (germline): MNHNS, SASEGT. V gave up 6 bases and J gave up 11 bases; unmatched junction bases: 3.